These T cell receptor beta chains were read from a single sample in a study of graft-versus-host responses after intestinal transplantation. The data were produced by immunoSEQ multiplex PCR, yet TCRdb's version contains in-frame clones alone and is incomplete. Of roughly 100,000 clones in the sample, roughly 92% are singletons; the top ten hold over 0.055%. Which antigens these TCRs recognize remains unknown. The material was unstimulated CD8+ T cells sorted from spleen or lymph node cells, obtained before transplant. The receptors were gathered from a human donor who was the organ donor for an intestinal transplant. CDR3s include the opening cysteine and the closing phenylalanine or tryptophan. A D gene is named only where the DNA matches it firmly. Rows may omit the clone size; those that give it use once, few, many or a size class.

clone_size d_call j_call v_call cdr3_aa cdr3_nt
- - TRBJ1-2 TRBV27 CASSLTQSGPGYTF TGTGCCAGCAGCCTCACTCAATCGGGTCCTGGCTACACCTTC
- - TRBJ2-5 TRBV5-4 CASSLGQKQETQYF TGTGCCAGCAGCTTGGGACAGAAACAAGAGACCCAGTACTTC
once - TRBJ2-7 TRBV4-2 CASSQHYRGYSLDEQYF TGTGCCAGCAGCCAACATTATCGCGGGTACTCCCTTGACGAGCAGTACTTC
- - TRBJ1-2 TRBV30 CAWSIDYGYTF TGTGCCTGGAGTATCGACTATGGCTACACCTTC
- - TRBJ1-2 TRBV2 CASSEQGPTNYGYTF TGTGCCAGCAGTGAGCAGGGCCCAACAAACTATGGCTACACCTTC
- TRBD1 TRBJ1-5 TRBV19 CASSIAGTGGSQPQHF TGTGCCAGTAGTATAGCCGGGACAGGGGGCAGTCAGCCCCAGCATTTT
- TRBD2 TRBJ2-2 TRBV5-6 CASSYRLAGEWTGELFF TGTGCCAGCAGCTACCGACTAGCGGGAGAATGGACCGGGGAGCTGTTTTTT
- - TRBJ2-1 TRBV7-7 CASSLALQGKDNEQFF TGTGCCAGCAGCTTAGCGTTGCAGGGGAAGGACAATGAGCAGTTCTTC
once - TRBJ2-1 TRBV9 CASSVDDSYNEQFF TGTGCCAGCAGCGTAGACGACAGCTACAATGAGCAGTTCTTC
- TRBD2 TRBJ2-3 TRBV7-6 CASSLVGSAGGPSDTQYF TGTGCCAGCAGCTTGGTCGGCTCTGCGGGAGGGCCCTCAGATACGCAGTATTTT
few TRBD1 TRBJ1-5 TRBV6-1 CAGTAGSHSNQPQHF TGTGCCGGGACAGCAGGGTCCCATAGCAATCAGCCCCAGCATTTT
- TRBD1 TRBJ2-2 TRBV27 CASSPQQGFGAYTGELFF TGTGCCAGCAGTCCCCAACAGGGGTTTGGGGCCTACACCGGGGAGCTGTTTTTT
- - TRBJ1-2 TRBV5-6 CASSLAGNFNYGYTF TGTGCCAGCAGCTTGGCAGGAAACTTTAACTATGGCTACACCTTC
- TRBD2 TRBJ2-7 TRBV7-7 CASSETSGSYEQYF TGTGCTAGCAGCGAGACTAGCGGGAGCTACGAGCAGTACTTC
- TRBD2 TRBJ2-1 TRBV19 CASKTLAGDSHNEQFF TGTGCCAGTAAAACACTAGCGGGGGATTCCCACAATGAGCAGTTCTTC
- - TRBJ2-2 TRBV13 CASSFESGRGVSGELFF TGTGCCAGCAGCTTTGAGAGTGGCAGGGGAGTGTCCGGGGAGCTGTTTTTT
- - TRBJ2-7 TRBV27 CASSLPEYEQYF TGTGCCAGCAGTCTACCTGAGTACGAGCAGTACTTC
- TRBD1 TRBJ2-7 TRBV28 CASSYRGPSSYEQYF TGTGCCAGCAGTTACAGGGGTCCCAGCTCCTACGAGCAGTACTTC